The 13 T cell receptor beta chains in this list originate from one sample, sequenced in a study of Ad26.COV2.S vaccination and SARS-CoV-2 variants. Treatment reported: 15 to 20 received Ad26.COV2.S at low or high dose, single or two shots; five or six received placebo; per-sample allocation not given. Sample collection was performed on day 63 after the first vaccine or placebo injection. This table comes from immunoSEQ multiplex PCR, and its TCRdb copy is limited to in-frame clones, with some not included. The sample shows about 400,000 clones, roughly 80% of them seen only once. The specimen comprised peripheral blood, sampled in a trial of Ad26.COV2.S vaccine versus placebo. The receptors shown here come from a person between 18 and 65 years old who received the Ad26.COV2.S COVID-19 vaccine or a placebo.

This clone has more than one count but fewer than ten. The chain couples TRBV7-9 to TRBJ2-7, with D possibly matching TRBD2 (6 bases). Germline V lookup: CDR1 SEHNR, CDR2 FQNEAQ (reference sequence). This CDR3 is built from 14 residues. Trimming pared 3 bases from V and 3 bases from J, leaving 12 bases between. CDR3 protein: CASSFSSGGYEQYF. Written as DNA, the CDR3 is TGTGCCAGCAGCTTTTCATCCGGGGGCTACGAGCAGTACTTC.

This clone was detected once. V usage is TRBV19 and J usage is TRBJ1-2, with D perhaps TRBD1 (5 bases). Germline CDR1 and CDR2: LNHDA and SQIVND (reference sequence). With 6 bases removed from V and 3 bases from J, the gap between germline ends came to 14 bases. This CDR3 is built from 14 residues. CDR3 sequence: CASREGREDYGYTF. The CDR3 DNA reads TGTGCCAGTAGGGAGGGGAGGGAAGACTATGGCTACACCTTC.

The table lists this clone with a count of one. V usage is TRBV24-1 and J usage is TRBJ2-1; D is undetermined. The CDR3 contains 13 residues. The germline V gene has CDR1 KGHDR and CDR2 SFDVKD. The V end lost 6 bases, the J end lost 2 bases, and 7 bases lay between the germline ends. CDR3 DNA sequence: TGTGCCACCAGTCTCCCCCCCTACAATGAGCAGTTCTTC. Its protein product is CATSLPPYNEQFF.

The rearrangement uses TRBV27 and TRBJ1-2, with TRBD1 as a possible D gene (5 bases). Germline V gene sequence: CDR1 MNHEY, CDR2 SMNVEV (reference sequence). V gave up 6 bases and J gave up 4 bases, with 15 bases separating them. The CDR3 runs 14 residues. The CDR3 reads CASSPDWGGYGYTF. The CDR3 DNA reads as TGTGCCAGCAGCCCAGACTGGGGGGGCTATGGCTACACCTTC.

The genes are TRBV10-3 and TRBJ2-5; 10 bases line up with TRBD1. The J segment lost 5 bases and the V segment lost 7 bases, leaving 4 bases of the junction unmatched. The CDR3 length is 13 residues. CDR1 is ENHRY, CDR2 SYGVKD, per germline. The CDR3 coding sequence is TGTGCCATCAAAAGACAGGGGGCCGAGACCCAGTACTTC. Its translation: CAIKRQGAETQYF.

The rearrangement joins TRBV28 to TRBJ1-5, with D unresolved. This CDR3 spans 12 amino acids. The V end lost 3 bases, the J end lost 7 bases, and 7 bases lay between the germline ends. Germline V lookup: CDR1 MDHEN, CDR2 SYDVKM. The CDR3 region is CASSLRRQPQHF. The CDR3 coding sequence is TGTGCCAGCAGTTTGAGGAGACAGCCCCAGCATTTT.

This clone was recorded a few times. The sample contains more than one DNA sequence encoding this CDR3. This rearrangement joins TRBV12-3 or TRBV12-4 to TRBJ1-1; D ambiguous. V was cut by 6 bases and J by 0 bases, with 5 bases left in between. The CDR3 contains 12 residues. In DNA form, the CDR3 reads TGTGCCAGCAGCCCTTTGAACACTGAAGCTTTCTTT. It specifies CASSPLNTEAFF.

This chain joins TRBV12-5 and TRBJ2-7, with 8 bases identical to TRBD2. The trim removed 2 bases at V and 0 bases at J, leaving 9 bases unmatched. This CDR3 comprises 17 residues. Germline CDR1 and CDR2: LGHNT and FRNRAP. The CDR3 DNA sequence: TGTGCTAGTGGTTTGTATGGTAGCGGGGTCTTCTCCTACGAGCAGTACTTC. Translating gives CASGLYGSGVFSYEQYF. Full variable domain (rest looked up from reference TRBV12-5 and TRBJ2-7): DARVTQTPRHKVTEMGQEVTMRCQPILGHNTVFWYRQTMMQGLELLAYFRNRAPLDDSGMPKDRFSAEMPDATLATLKIQPSEPRDSAVYFCASGLYGSGVFSYEQYFGPGTRLTVT.

The V call is TRBV5-1, the J call TRBJ2-7, with a weak D call TRBD1 (6 bases). CDR1 is SGHRS and CDR2 is YFSETQ in the germline V gene. Trimming stripped 3 bases from V and 0 bases from J, with 13 bases between. The CDR3 covers 15 residues. The CDR3 DNA sequence: TGCGCCAGCAGCTCCAGCGGACAGTCCTCCTACGAGCAGTACTTC. The encoded protein is CASSSSGQSSYEQYF.

V gene TRBV2 combines with J gene TRBJ2-6; weak D call: TRBD2 (6 bases). Germline CDR1 and CDR2: SNHLY and FYNNEI. CDR3 length: 15 residues. V was pared by 7 bases and J by 2 bases, with 12 bases between. This CDR3 reads CASMAGLAGANVLTF. CDR3 DNA sequence: TGTGCCAGCATGGCGGGGCTGGCTGGGGCCAACGTCCTGACTTTC. The full variable domain, in which reference TRBV2 and TRBJ2-6 provide the parts outside the CDR3, is EPEVTQTPSHQVTQMGQEVILRCVPISNHLYFYWYRQILGQKVEFLVSFYNNEISEKSEIFDDQFSVERPDGSNFTLKIRSTKLEDSAMYFCASMAGLAGANVLTFGAGSRLTVL.

The CDR3 DNA reads TGTGCCAGCTGGTCCAACTCCTATAATTCACCCCTCCACTTT. Amino acid sequence: CASWSNSYNSPLHF. The chain employs TRBV25-1 and TRBJ1-6; D gene unclear. The CDR3 consists of 14 residues. Trimming left V 8 bases short and J 0 bases short, with 8 bases between. CDR1 is MGHDK and CDR2 is SYGVNS in the germline V gene.

J is TRBJ2-3 and V is TRBV18; no reliable D call. Deletions cut 3 bases from V and 2 bases from J, with 6 bases between. The length of the CDR3 is 13 residues. Germline V gives CDR1 KGHSH, CDR2 LQKENI. This CDR3 is CASSPESTDTQYF. The CDR3 region has the DNA TGTGCCAGCTCACCGGAGTCCACAGATACGCAGTATTTT.

The V call is TRBV27, the J call TRBJ2-1; tentatively, D is TRBD1 (6 bases). Germline CDR1 and CDR2: MNHEY and SMNVEV (reference sequence). With 3 bases removed from V and 1 base from J, the gap between germline ends came to 13 bases. This CDR3 has 16 amino acids. CDR3 in amino acids: CASSFNSRGSYNEQFF. The CDR3 DNA sequence: TGTGCCAGCAGTTTTAATTCCAGGGGATCCTACAATGAGCAGTTCTTC.